A single sample is the source of the 32 T cell receptor beta chains below, sequenced in a study of response to subunit inactivated influenza vaccine. TCRdb reprocessed the RT-PCR reads via MiXCR and lists one record per CDR3 protein. This table holds 500,000 to 550,000 distinct CDR3 sequences, roughly a quarter found once. The same data also went into a second study, on T cells expressing NK-cell markers. This second study notes: Beta-chain TCR cDNA was generated via 5'RACE template switching with UMIs.

The source was CD4+ T cells sorted from PBMCs, collected approximately 13 days after vaccination. The receptors derive from a man between 50 and 59 years old who received an inactivated influenza vaccine.

This clonotype was detected only a few times. The chain couples TRBV28 to TRBJ2-5; D may be TRBD1 or TRBD2 (5 bases each). CDR3 size: 13 residues. Deletions cut 7 bases from V and 0 bases from J, with 9 bases between. Germline-derived CDR1 and CDR2 are MDHEN and SYDVKM. The CDR3 nucleotides are TGTGCCAGCATGGGGACGAACCAAGAGACCCAGTACTTC. This encodes CASMGTNQETQYF.

V and J are TRBV7-8 and TRBJ2-7; no clear D. The CDR3 spans 11 residues. Per germline, CDR1 SGHVS and CDR2 FQNEAQ. The V gene lost 8 bases and the J gene lost 2 bases, with 7 bases spanning the gap. The CDR3 nucleotides are TGTGCCAGCGCTACGACCTACGAGCAGTACTTC. Its protein is CASATTYEQYF.

CDR3 amino acids: CASRGGYGAAGYNEQFF. CDR3 DNA: TGTGCCAGCAGGGGGGGTTACGGGGCCGCGGGATACAATGAGCAGTTCTTC. The J gene is TRBJ2-1, the V gene TRBV7-2; a weak D match, TRBD2 (6 bases). The CDR3 has 17 residues. V gave up 6 bases and J gave up 4 bases, with 22 bases separating them. Looked up from germline, CDR1 is SGHTA and CDR2 is FQGNSA.

The chain joins TRBV30 to TRBJ1-1; D might be TRBD1 (6 bases). Per the germline V gene, CDR1 is GTSNPN and CDR2 is SVGIG (reference sequence). This CDR3 region has 12 residues. V dropped 5 bases and J dropped 1 base, with 8 bases sitting between them. The CDR3: CAWDRPNTEAFF. CDR3 bases: TGTGCCTGGGACAGGCCGAACACTGAAGCTTTCTTT.

This clonotype came up once. The J gene is TRBJ1-1, the V gene TRBV11-3; perhaps TRBD1 as D (5 bases). V gave up 3 bases and J gave up 3 bases, with 20 bases separating them. The germline CDR1 and CDR2 sequences are SGHNT and YENEEA. The CDR3 contains 17 residues. CDR3 protein: CASSFQLRGGGYTEAFF. DNA of the CDR3: TGTGCCAGCAGCTTCCAATTAAGGGGCGGCGGGTACACTGAAGCTTTCTTT.

The chain is built from TRBV4-1 and TRBJ1-1; D gene ambiguous. The CDR3 spans 15 residues. Germline loops: CDR1 MGHRA, CDR2 YSYEKL. The V and J ends lost 1 base and 0 bases respectively, with 9 bases between them. CDR3 in amino acids: CASSQASPLNTEAFF. The CDR3 DNA follows: TGCGCCAGCAGCCAAGCCTCCCCTCTGAACACTGAAGCTTTCTTT.

The chain joins TRBV12-3 or TRBV12-4 to TRBJ2-7; D uncertain. CDR3 length: 12 residues. Trimming shortened V by 2 bases and J by 5 bases, and 7 bases separated the two germline ends. The CDR3 nucleotides are TGTGCCAGCAGTTTAAAAGGAGACGAGCAGTACTTC. This gives the protein CASSLKGDEQYF.

This clonotype was seen only a few times. J is TRBJ2-2 and V is TRBV3-1; no definite D call. From germline, CDR1 is LGHDT and CDR2 YNNKEL (reference sequence). This CDR3 comprises 14 residues. V gave up 1 base and J gave up 6 bases, with 9 bases separating them. CDR3 sequence: CASSQVYRSGELFF. The CDR3 DNA follows: TGTGCCAGCAGCCAAGTGTACAGATCCGGGGAGCTGTTTTTT.

This clonotype has just a few counts. The gene calls are TRBV7-2 and TRBJ2-5; 7 bases fit TRBD1. V shed 5 bases and J 2 bases; nucleotides not matched to a gene: 8. The CDR3 contains 15 residues. The germline V gene has CDR1 SGHTA and CDR2 FQGNSA. As DNA, the CDR3 is TGTGCCAGCAGCCTTCGGACAGGCGTACAAGAGACCCAGTACTTC. This gives the protein CASSLRTGVQETQYF.

This chain links TRBV12-3 or TRBV12-4 with TRBJ2-1; TRBD1 might be the D (6 bases). Trimming took 8 bases from V and 1 from J, leaving 15 bases between them. The CDR3 sequence is 15 residues long. CDR3 sequence (DNA): TGTGCCAGCGCTTATAACAGGGCATCCTACAATGAGCAGTTCTTC. Its protein is CASAYNRASYNEQFF.

This clonotype showed up just a few times. V usage is TRBV7-9 and J usage is TRBJ2-7; 7 nucleotides line up with TRBD2. Germline CDR1 and CDR2: SEHNR and FQNEAQ (reference sequence). The CDR3 is 17 residues long. Trimming removed 0 bases from V and 1 base from J; junction bases left unmatched: 9. The CDR3 DNA reads TGTGCCAGCAGCTTAGCGCATTCGGCTAGCGGATCCTACGAGCAGTACTTC. Its translation is CASSLAHSASGSYEQYF.

This clonotype was recorded once. The genes are TRBV20-1 and TRBJ2-7, with a tentative D call TRBD2 (7 bases). Germline V gene sequence: CDR1 DFQATT, CDR2 SNEGSKA (reference sequence). The CDR3 is 15 residues long. Trimming removed 3 bases at V and 3 bases at J, with 18 bases between. Here the CDR3 reads CSARTRGGGLYEQYF. CDR3 nucleotides: TGCAGTGCTAGGACTAGGGGGGGAGGGCTCTACGAGCAGTACTTC.

This clonotype came up once. This rearrangement joins TRBV5-5 to TRBJ2-2; 9 bases line up with TRBD2. With 1 base clipped from V and 8 bases from J, the junction kept 9 bases outside the gene matches. CDR3 length: 16 residues. Per the germline V gene, CDR1 is SGHKS and CDR2 is YYEKEE (reference sequence). The CDR3 bases are TGTGCCAGCAGCTTGCCGGCTAGCGGGACGGGGGGGGAGCTGTTTTTT. Encoded protein: CASSLPASGTGGELFF.

The V gene is TRBV15, the J gene TRBJ1-2; D is perhaps TRBD1 (6 bases). The CDR3 consists of 13 residues. Deletions cut 3 bases from V and 8 bases from J, with 13 bases between. Germline CDR1 and CDR2: LNHNV and YYDKDF (reference sequence). CDR3 sequence (DNA): TGTGCCACCAGCAGGGATACAGGGTTCGGCTACACCTTC. This codes for CATSRDTGFGYTF.

In its sample, this clonotype was seen a few times. The chain combines TRBV5-1 with TRBJ2-2; D is possibly TRBD2 (6 bases). Germline CDR1 and CDR2: SGHRS and YFSETQ. The CDR3 is 16 residues long. V was trimmed by 5 bases and J by 1 base, leaving 15 bases between them. This CDR3 is CASRPLEGGNTGELFF. The CDR3 DNA is TGCGCCAGCAGACCTCTAGAGGGAGGGAACACCGGGGAGCTGTTTTTT.

V usage is TRBV20-1 and J usage is TRBJ2-1; 7 bases match TRBD1. CDR1 DFQATT and CDR2 SNEGSKA come from the germline V gene (reference sequence). The CDR3 is 13 amino acids. V lost 6 bases and J lost 5; bases outside the gene matches: 7. The CDR3 is CSAGDSFNNEQFF. The CDR3 coding sequence is TGCAGTGCCGGGGACAGCTTCAACAATGAGCAGTTCTTC.

This clonotype was seen a handful of times. This chain links TRBV5-1 with TRBJ1-1, with TRBD1 identical over 8 bases. The CDR3 covers 15 residues. CDR1 is SGHRS, CDR2 YFSETQ, per germline. V lost 4 bases and J lost 1; bases outside the gene matches: 6. This CDR3 is CASSPPGTGNTEAFF. The CDR3 nucleotides read TGCGCCAGCAGCCCCCCCGGGACAGGGAACACTGAAGCTTTCTTT.

This clonotype showed up just a few times. This chain connects TRBV5-1 to TRBJ2-2; D is ambiguous. Trimming removed 5 bases at V and 3 bases at J, with 5 bases between. Germline V gene lookup returns CDR1 SGHRS and CDR2 YFSETQ. The CDR3 is 12 amino acids. The CDR3: CASRVDTGELFF. CDR3 sequence (DNA): TGCGCCAGCAGAGTAGACACCGGGGAGCTGTTTTTT.

This clonotype was detected ten times or more. The chain couples TRBV5-1 to TRBJ2-7; D possibly uses TRBD1 or TRBD2 (5 bases each). CDR1 SGHRS and CDR2 YFSETQ come from the germline V gene. The CDR3 extends over 17 amino acids. V lost 3 bases and J 0 bases, leaving 19 bases between the germline ends. The CDR3 loop reads CASSSTRDPGFSYEQYF. The DNA of the CDR3 is TGCGCCAGCAGCTCCACCCGGGACCCTGGGTTCTCCTACGAGCAGTACTTC.

This clonotype was counted only a few times. The V and J genes are TRBV6-2 or TRBV6-3 and TRBJ2-7, with a tentative D call TRBD1 (6 bases). Germline V gives CDR1 MNHEY, CDR2 SVGEGT. Trimming pared 3 bases from V and 3 bases from J, leaving 15 bases between. The CDR3 is 15 amino acids. CDR3 sequence: CASSYYGTPNYEQYF. The CDR3 DNA reads as TGTGCCAGCAGTTATTACGGGACACCAAACTACGAGCAGTACTTC.

This chain connects TRBV28 to TRBJ1-2; TRBD1 matches 7 bases. The germline V gene encodes CDR1 MDHEN and CDR2 SYDVKM. The V and J ends lost 2 bases and 6 bases, in that order; junction bases with no gene match: 3. This CDR3 comprises 13 residues. This CDR3 is CASSLEGAHGYTF. CDR3 nucleotides: TGTGCCAGCAGTTTAGAGGGGGCGCATGGCTACACCTTC.

A few counts support this clonotype. This chain joins TRBV19 and TRBJ2-1; D unresolved. This CDR3 region has 15 residues. Germline V lookup: CDR1 LNHDA, CDR2 SQIVND (reference sequence). Trimming removed 4 bases at V and 4 bases at J, with 14 bases between. DNA for the CDR3: TGTGCCAGTAGTAACGGGCGGTCGTATTACAATGAGCAGTTCTTC. Residues: CASSNGRSYYNEQFF.

The chain recombines TRBV27 with TRBJ2-1; 13 bases are shared with TRBD2. The CDR3 sequence is 18 residues long. V trimming: 2 bases; J trimming: 5 bases; junction bases outside the gene matches: 9. Germline V gene data show CDR1 as MNHEY and CDR2 as SMNVEV (reference sequence). The CDR3 here is CASSLRGTSGEFNNEQFF. CDR3 coding DNA: TGTGCCAGCAGTTTAAGGGGGACTAGCGGGGAGTTTAACAATGAGCAGTTCTTC.

Details on this clonotype: This may arise from a read error, as a much more abundant clone is one base away. The gene calls are TRBV10-3 and TRBJ2-7; D perhaps matches TRBD1 (6 bases). V dropped 4 bases and J dropped 4 bases, with 11 bases sitting between them. This CDR3 is 13 amino acids long. Germline loops: CDR1 ENHRY, CDR2 SYGVKD. The CDR3: CAISGTGKYEQYF. The CDR3 DNA is TGTGCCATCAGTGGCACAGGGAAGTACGAGCAGTACTTC.

The rearrangement uses TRBV29-1 and TRBJ2-1; perhaps TRBD1 as D (5 bases). Germline V lookup: CDR1 SQVTM, CDR2 ANQGSEA. With 4 bases removed from V and 8 bases from J, the gap between germline ends came to 21 bases. The CDR3 loop spans 15 amino acids. CDR3 sequence (DNA): TGCAGCGTTGGGGATTGGGATCCAGGGTGGGATGAGCAGTTCTTC. It yields the protein CSVGDWDPGWDEQFF.

Remarks on this clonotype: A clone one base away is much larger, so this may be a read error. The chain uses TRBV12-3 or TRBV12-4 and TRBJ1-1; D gene unclear. The CDR3 consists of 11 residues. The germline V and J ends were trimmed by 3 bases and 11 bases, with 10 bases remaining between them. CDR3: CASSFHVGAFF. The CDR3 DNA reads TGTGCCAGCAGTTTTCACGTTGGGGCTTTCTTT.

This clonotype was picked up a small number of times. This sequence joins TRBV11-1 and TRBJ2-2; D may be TRBD1 or TRBD2 (5 bases each). The CDR3 extends over 14 amino acids. Germline CDR1 reads SGHAT; CDR2 reads FQDESV (reference sequence). V was pared by 6 bases and J by 5 bases, with 13 bases between. The CDR3 region is CASSWGILTGELFF. CDR3 DNA: TGTGCCAGCAGTTGGGGGATATTAACCGGGGAGCTGTTTTTT.

The rearrangement joins TRBV6-2 or TRBV6-3 to TRBJ2-7; D is perhaps TRBD2 (6 bases). The V gene lost 7 bases and the J gene lost 2 bases, with 15 bases spanning the gap. CDR1 and CDR2 from the germline V gene are MNHEY and SVGEGT. The CDR3 is 14 amino acids. The CDR3 nucleotides are TGTGCCAGCATAAGGGACGCGGGGACCTACGAGCAGTACTTC. Its translation: CASIRDAGTYEQYF.

This clonotype has just a few counts. The rearrangement uses TRBV4-2 and TRBJ2-7, with D hard to call. The CDR3 contains 14 residues. The germline CDR1 and CDR2 sequences are LGHNA and YNFKEQ. The V end was cut by 3 bases, the J end by 2 bases, with 11 bases between. The CDR3 reads CASSQGFVTYEQYF. In DNA, the CDR3 is TGTGCCAGCAGCCAGGGGTTCGTGACCTACGAGCAGTACTTC.

This clonotype was seen a single time. The rearrangement links TRBV5-4 to TRBJ2-7; TRBD2 aligns across 9 bases. V dropped 1 base and J dropped 0; count of bases not matched to a gene: 2. This CDR3 contains 15 residues. Germline V gene lookup returns CDR1 SGHNT and CDR2 YYREEE (reference sequence). CDR3 region: CASSLSSGGSYEQYF. In nucleotides, the CDR3 is TGTGCCAGCAGCTTGAGTAGCGGGGGCTCCTACGAGCAGTACTTC.

This clonotype was observed a handful of times. The chain recombines TRBV7-2 with TRBJ2-3; D might be TRBD2 (6 bases). The CDR3 has 13 amino acids. Germline V lookup: CDR1 SGHTA, CDR2 FQGNSA. Trimming left V 5 bases short and J 4 bases short, with 10 bases between. CDR3 amino acids: CASSVLAADTQYF. CDR3 coding DNA: TGTGCCAGCAGCGTACTAGCTGCAGATACGCAGTATTTT.

The gene calls are TRBV28 and TRBJ2-7, with TRBD2 identical over 11 bases. The length of the CDR3 is 14 residues. The germline gives CDR1 MDHEN, CDR2 SYDVKM. The ends lost 6 bases at V and 2 bases at J; junction bases unmatched: 3. CDR3 loop: CASRRLAGTYEQYF. Written as DNA, the CDR3 is TGTGCCAGCAGGCGACTAGCGGGAACCTACGAGCAGTACTTC. Drawing the rest from reference TRBV28 and TRBJ2-7, the complete variable domain is DVKVTQSSRYLVKRTGEKVFLECVQDMDHENMFWYRQDPGLGLRLIYFSYDVKMKEKGDIPEGYSVSREKKERFSLILESASTNQTSMYLCASRRLAGTYEQYFGPGTRLTVT.